These T cell receptor beta chains were read from a single sample in a study of Ad26.COV2.S vaccination and SARS-CoV-2 variants. Clones were read by immunoSEQ multiplex PCR, and TCRdb kept only the in-frame ones, dropping some. The sample consists of about 400,000 clones, approximately 83% of them appearing once. Sequenced material: peripheral blood, taken in a trial of Ad26.COV2.S vaccine versus placebo. Receptors originate from a person between 18 and 65 years old who received the Ad26.COV2.S COVID-19 vaccine or a placebo. Each CDR3 is given with its conserved first and last residue. Each record gives: D gene, clone size, V gene, CDR3 length, J gene, CDR3 protein, CDR3 DNA. D genes are given only for firm matches. Not all rows give a size; the values are once, few, many and, for expanded clones, a class.

d_call: -; clone_size: few; v_call: TRBV6-2/TRBV6-3; cdr3_length: 12; j_call: TRBJ1-5; cdr3_aa: CASSYGVQPQHF; cdr3_nt: TGTGCCAGCAGTTACGGGGTTCAGCCCCAGCATTTT
d_call: -; clone_size: few; v_call: TRBV7-2; cdr3_length: 15; j_call: TRBJ1-3; cdr3_aa: CASSSSAISGNTIYF; cdr3_nt: TGTGCCAGCAGCTCTTCCGCCATCTCAGGGAACACCATATATTTT
d_call: -; clone_size: -; v_call: TRBV4-1; cdr3_length: 16; j_call: TRBJ1-1; cdr3_aa: CASSQAPQGTYTEAFF; cdr3_nt: TGCGCCAGCAGCCAAGCCCCCCAGGGGACCTACACTGAAGCTTTCTTT
d_call: -; clone_size: once; v_call: TRBV20-1; cdr3_length: 14; j_call: TRBJ1-3; cdr3_aa: CSASNRGSGNTIYF; cdr3_nt: TGCAGTGCTAGTAATCGGGGCTCGGGAAACACCATATATTTT
d_call: TRBD1; clone_size: -; v_call: TRBV12-3/TRBV12-4; cdr3_length: 13; j_call: TRBJ1-1; cdr3_aa: CASSLVQGVGSFF; cdr3_nt: TGTGCCAGCAGTTTAGTTCAGGGGGTGGGGAGTTTCTTT
d_call: TRBD1; clone_size: -; v_call: TRBV18; cdr3_length: 14; j_call: TRBJ1-5; cdr3_aa: CASSRTGGNQPQHF; cdr3_nt: TGTGCCAGCTCACGGACAGGGGGGAATCAGCCCCAGCATTTT
d_call: -; clone_size: -; v_call: TRBV15; cdr3_length: 13; j_call: TRBJ2-5; cdr3_aa: CATSRDRGETQYF; cdr3_nt: TGTGCCACCAGCAGAGACAGGGGAGAGACCCAGTACTTC
d_call: TRBD1; clone_size: -; v_call: TRBV7-3; cdr3_length: 15; j_call: TRBJ2-1; cdr3_aa: CASSLDRGSYNEQFF; cdr3_nt: TGTGCCAGCAGCTTGGACAGGGGTTCCTACAATGAGCAGTTCTTC
d_call: -; clone_size: few; v_call: TRBV4-2; cdr3_length: 14; j_call: TRBJ1-2; cdr3_aa: CASSQDGTALGYTF; cdr3_nt: TGTGCCAGCAGCCAAGATGGGACGGCCTTGGGCTACACCTTC
d_call: TRBD2; clone_size: -; v_call: TRBV5-4; cdr3_length: 13; j_call: TRBJ2-1; cdr3_aa: CASSLVAGTEQFF; cdr3_nt: TGTGCCAGCAGCTTAGTAGCGGGAACTGAGCAGTTCTTC
d_call: -; clone_size: -; v_call: TRBV24-1; cdr3_length: 15; j_call: TRBJ1-2; cdr3_aa: CATSDSSGPLRSYTF; cdr3_nt: TGTGCCACCAGTGACAGCTCCGGGCCCTTGAGGAGCTACACCTTC
d_call: -; clone_size: -; v_call: TRBV5-6; cdr3_length: 14; j_call: TRBJ1-4; cdr3_aa: CASTYDRFNEKLFF; cdr3_nt: TGTGCCAGCACCTACGACAGGTTTAATGAAAAACTGTTTTTT
d_call: -; clone_size: -; v_call: TRBV2; cdr3_length: 16; j_call: TRBJ2-6; cdr3_aa: CASSLNGVSGANVLTF; cdr3_nt: TGTGCCAGCAGCCTGAATGGGGTCTCTGGGGCCAACGTCCTGACTTTC
d_call: -; clone_size: -; v_call: TRBV12-5; cdr3_length: 17; j_call: TRBJ1-3; cdr3_aa: CASGLSGSQGSGNTIYF; cdr3_nt: TGTGCTAGTGGTTTGTCCGGCTCGCAGGGATCTGGAAACACCATATATTTT
d_call: -; clone_size: -; v_call: TRBV18; cdr3_length: 15; j_call: TRBJ1-1; cdr3_aa: CASSPRPGANTEAFF; cdr3_nt: TGTGCCAGCTCACCGAGACCCGGGGCAAACACTGAAGCTTTCTTT
d_call: -; clone_size: -; v_call: TRBV6-6; cdr3_length: 13; j_call: TRBJ1-5; cdr3_aa: CASSYSPRQPQHF; cdr3_nt: TGTGCCAGCAGTTACTCTCCAAGGCAGCCCCAGCATTTT
d_call: TRBD1; clone_size: -; v_call: TRBV2; cdr3_length: 14; j_call: TRBJ2-7; cdr3_aa: CASTRGLGSYEQYF; cdr3_nt: TGTGCCAGCACCAGGGGGCTGGGCTCCTACGAGCAGTACTTC
d_call: -; clone_size: -; v_call: TRBV9; cdr3_length: 16; j_call: TRBJ1-1; cdr3_aa: CASSVVGISRGTEAFF; cdr3_nt: TGTGCCAGCAGCGTAGTCGGGATTAGTAGGGGCACTGAAGCTTTCTTT
d_call: -; clone_size: -; v_call: TRBV9; cdr3_length: 13; j_call: TRBJ1-1; cdr3_aa: CASSVAPGTEAFF; cdr3_nt: TGTGCCAGCAGCGTGGCTCCGGGGACTGAAGCTTTCTTT
d_call: -; clone_size: -; v_call: TRBV21-1; cdr3_length: 13; j_call: TRBJ1-5; cdr3_aa: CASSGRMPQPQHF; cdr3_nt: TGTGCCAGCAGCGGACGGATGCCTCAGCCCCAGCATTTT
d_call: -; clone_size: -; v_call: TRBV15; cdr3_length: 14; j_call: TRBJ1-2; cdr3_aa: CATSTARVAYGYTF; cdr3_nt: TGTGCCACCAGCACCGCCCGGGTGGCCTATGGCTACACCTTC
d_call: -; clone_size: -; v_call: TRBV7-9; cdr3_length: 12; j_call: TRBJ2-1; cdr3_aa: CASSFRTNEQFF; cdr3_nt: TGTGCCAGCAGCTTCCGGACGAATGAGCAGTTCTTC
d_call: -; clone_size: -; v_call: TRBV6-6; cdr3_length: 12; j_call: TRBJ2-4; cdr3_aa: CASSYDRNIQYF; cdr3_nt: TGTGCCAGCAGTTACGATCGGAACATTCAGTACTTC
d_call: -; clone_size: -; v_call: TRBV18; cdr3_length: 13; j_call: TRBJ1-5; cdr3_aa: CASSPYGNQPQHF; cdr3_nt: TGTGCCAGCTCACCATACGGGAATCAGCCCCAGCATTTT
d_call: -; clone_size: -; v_call: TRBV9; cdr3_length: 13; j_call: TRBJ1-2; cdr3_aa: CASSAESGFGYTF; cdr3_nt: TGTGCCAGCAGCGCCGAATCAGGGTTTGGCTACACCTTC
d_call: -; clone_size: once; v_call: TRBV20-1; cdr3_length: 11; j_call: TRBJ2-1; cdr3_aa: CMTVLRGEQFF; cdr3_nt: TGCATGACGGTCTTAAGGGGTGAGCAGTTCTTC
d_call: -; clone_size: once; v_call: TRBV5-1; cdr3_length: 13; j_call: TRBJ2-7; cdr3_aa: CASSLASLYEQYF; cdr3_nt: TGCGCCAGCAGCTTGGCTAGCTTATACGAGCAGTACTTC
d_call: -; clone_size: -; v_call: TRBV5-4; cdr3_length: 12; j_call: TRBJ2-3; cdr3_aa: CASSGGWDTQYF; cdr3_nt: TGTGCCAGCAGCGGAGGATGGGATACGCAGTATTTT
d_call: -; clone_size: -; v_call: TRBV7-2; cdr3_length: 14; j_call: TRBJ2-3; cdr3_aa: CASSLARGTDTQYF; cdr3_nt: TGTGCCAGCAGCTTAGCGCGGGGCACAGATACGCAGTATTTT
d_call: -; clone_size: -; v_call: TRBV5-5; cdr3_length: 15; j_call: TRBJ2-7; cdr3_aa: CASSGARFSTYEQYF; cdr3_nt: TGTGCCAGCAGCGGGGCGCGGTTCAGCACCTACGAGCAGTACTTC
d_call: TRBD1; clone_size: few; v_call: TRBV5-1; cdr3_length: 14; j_call: TRBJ1-6; cdr3_aa: CASSTGQGYSPLHF; cdr3_nt: TGCGCCAGCAGCACGGGACAGGGGTATTCACCCCTCCACTTT
d_call: TRBD2; clone_size: -; v_call: TRBV7-2; cdr3_length: 15; j_call: TRBJ2-7; cdr3_aa: CASSLRSGLAYEQYF; cdr3_nt: TGTGCCAGCAGCCTACGGTCGGGACTAGCTTACGAGCAGTACTTC
d_call: TRBD1; clone_size: -; v_call: TRBV10-3; cdr3_length: 16; j_call: TRBJ1-3; cdr3_aa: CAIIDPEDRKKPVIYF; cdr3_nt: TGTGCCATCATTGACCCGGAGGACAGGAAAAAGCCGGTCATATATTTT
d_call: TRBD1; clone_size: -; v_call: TRBV4-3; cdr3_length: 15; j_call: TRBJ1-1; cdr3_aa: CASSQGGTGGMAAFF; cdr3_nt: TGCGCCAGCAGCCAAGGGGGGACAGGGGGCATGGCGGCTTTCTTT
d_call: -; clone_size: -; v_call: TRBV7-9; cdr3_length: 14; j_call: TRBJ1-1; cdr3_aa: CASNPQGGMAEAFF; cdr3_nt: TGTGCCAGCAATCCACAGGGAGGGATGGCTGAAGCTTTCTTT
d_call: -; clone_size: -; v_call: TRBV7-2; cdr3_length: 12; j_call: TRBJ2-2; cdr3_aa: CASSFRTGELFF; cdr3_nt: TGTGCCAGCAGCTTCCGCACCGGGGAGCTGTTTTTT
d_call: -; clone_size: -; v_call: TRBV5-1; cdr3_length: 14; j_call: TRBJ1-1; cdr3_aa: CASSSSGRRTEAFF; cdr3_nt: TGCGCCAGCAGCTCTTCAGGGCGACGCACTGAAGCTTTCTTT
d_call: TRBD1; clone_size: -; v_call: TRBV5-1; cdr3_length: 16; j_call: TRBJ2-1; cdr3_aa: CASSLGGTGEHNEQFF; cdr3_nt: TGCGCCAGCAGCTTGGGGGGGACAGGCGAGCACAATGAGCAGTTCTTC
d_call: -; clone_size: -; v_call: TRBV27; cdr3_length: 15; j_call: TRBJ1-1; cdr3_aa: CASSSWDWQNTEAFF; cdr3_nt: TGTGCCAGCAGTTCCTGGGACTGGCAGAACACTGAAGCTTTCTTT
d_call: -; clone_size: -; v_call: TRBV12-3/TRBV12-4; cdr3_length: 12; j_call: TRBJ2-2; cdr3_aa: CASSGLNGELFF; cdr3_nt: TGTGCCAGCAGTGGACTGAACGGGGAGCTGTTTTTT
d_call: -; clone_size: -; v_call: TRBV7-2; cdr3_length: 13; j_call: TRBJ1-2; cdr3_aa: CASSGRGYYGYTF; cdr3_nt: TGTGCCAGCAGCGGGCGGGGGTACTATGGCTACACCTTC
d_call: TRBD1; clone_size: -; v_call: TRBV5-6; cdr3_length: 16; j_call: TRBJ2-2; cdr3_aa: CASSRPGQINTGELFF; cdr3_nt: TGTGCCAGCAGTCGTCCGGGACAGATCAACACCGGGGAGCTGTTTTTT
d_call: -; clone_size: -; v_call: TRBV6-2/TRBV6-3; cdr3_length: 14; j_call: TRBJ2-7; cdr3_aa: CASTPGGLSYEQYF; cdr3_nt: TGTGCCAGCACCCCGGGGGGCCTCTCCTACGAGCAGTACTTC
d_call: -; clone_size: -; v_call: TRBV29-1; cdr3_length: 12; j_call: TRBJ1-2; cdr3_aa: CSATTQRGGYTF; cdr3_nt: TGCAGCGCCACAACCCAAAGGGGCGGCTACACCTTC
d_call: -; clone_size: -; v_call: TRBV5-5; cdr3_length: 15; j_call: TRBJ2-3; cdr3_aa: CASSQSPVSADTQYF; cdr3_nt: TGTGCCAGCAGCCAGAGCCCCGTGAGCGCAGATACGCAGTATTTT